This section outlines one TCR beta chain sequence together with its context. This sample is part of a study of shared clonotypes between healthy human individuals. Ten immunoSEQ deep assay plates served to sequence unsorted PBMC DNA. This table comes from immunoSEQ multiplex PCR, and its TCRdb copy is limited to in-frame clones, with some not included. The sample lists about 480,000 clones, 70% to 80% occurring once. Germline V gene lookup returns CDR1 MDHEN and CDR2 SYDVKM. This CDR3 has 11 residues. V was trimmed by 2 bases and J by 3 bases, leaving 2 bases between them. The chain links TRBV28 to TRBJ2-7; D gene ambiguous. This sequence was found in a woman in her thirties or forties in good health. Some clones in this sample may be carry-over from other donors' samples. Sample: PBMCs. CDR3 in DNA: TGTGCCAGCAGTTTAGACTACGAGCAGTACTTC. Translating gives CASSLDYEQYF.